This T cell receptor (beta chain) was documented in a study of CD4+ T cells in melanoma. Here immunoSEQ multiplex PCR was the method, and the copy in TCRdb shows in-frame clones only, minus some. The data hold about 21,000 clones, with around 80% observed a single time. On this clone: The antigen remains unidentified.

Findings and caveats of the study: In melanoma, neoantigen-specific CD4+ T cells reportedly differed in differentiation state.

V lost 0 bases, J lost 6 bases, and 13 bases lay in between. This CDR3 contains 14 residues. In germline, CDR1 is SGHRS, CDR2 YFSETQ. This TCR was sampled from a human donor with melanoma. The chain couples TRBV5-1 to TRBJ2-7, with D possibly matching TRBD1 (6 bases). CDR3 amino acids: CASSLAAGVGEQYF. In DNA, the CDR3 is TGCGCCAGCAGCTTGGCCGCAGGGGTCGGCGAGCAGTACTTC. Together with reference TRBV5-1 and TRBJ2-7, the CDR3 gives the full variable domain: KAGVTQTPRYLIKTRGQQVTLSCSPISGHRSVSWYQQTPGQGLQFLFEYFSETQRNKGNFPGRFSGRQFSNSRSEMNVSTLELGDSALYLCASSLAAGVGEQYFGPGTRLTVT.